Listed here are 11 T cell receptor beta chains from one sample, sequenced in a study of shared clonotypes between healthy human individuals. Terminally differentiated effector memory CD45RA+ cells were excluded by CCR7 positive selection of CD45RO-negative cells. Some clones are missing from TCRdb's copy, which holds only in-frame ones; the method was immunoSEQ multiplex PCR. The repertoire has about 2.2 million clones, around 93% of them found once; the top ten carry more than 1.5%. Sequencing was carried out using naive CD8+ T cells from PBMCs. These receptors came from a man younger than 35 in good health. Some clones in this sample may be carry-over from other donors' samples.

This chain connects TRBV10-1 to TRBJ1-2, with 8 nucleotides matching TRBD1. With V trimmed by 6 bases and J by 3 bases, 12 bases remained unmatched. The length of the CDR3 is 16 residues. Germline V gene lookup returns CDR1 WNHNN and CDR2 SYGVQD (reference sequence). DNA for the CDR3: TGCGCCAGCAGCCCGGACAGGGTATCCCCTTACTATGGCTACACCTTC. Its translation is CASSPDRVSPYYGYTF.

The rearrangement uses TRBV5-6 and TRBJ2-3; D perhaps matches TRBD1 (6 bases). The V gene lost 1 base and the J gene lost 4 bases, with 16 bases spanning the gap. Germline V lookup: CDR1 SGHDT, CDR2 YYEEEE. The CDR3 consists of 16 residues. This CDR3 reads CASSLMSYRESDTQYF. For the CDR3, the DNA is TGTGCCAGCAGCTTGATGAGTTACAGGGAATCAGATACGCAGTATTTT.

The genes are TRBV15 and TRBJ2-1; 8 bases align to TRBD2. The CDR3 runs to 18 residues. Per the germline V gene, CDR1 is LNHNV and CDR2 is YYDKDF (reference sequence). With 0 bases clipped from V and 5 bases from J, the junction kept 12 bases outside the gene matches. The chain's CDR3 is CATSRDRGGIGKHNEQFF. For the CDR3, the DNA is TGTGCCACCAGCAGAGATCGGGGGGGCATAGGTAAACACAATGAGCAGTTCTTC.

With respect to this clone: The same CDR3 can be traced to other DNA sequences in this sample. This rearrangement joins TRBV5-1 to TRBJ1-1; no firm D call. The CDR3 loop spans 13 amino acids. V was trimmed by 0 bases and J by 1 base, leaving 4 bases between them. CDR1 and CDR2 from the germline V gene are SGHRS and YFSETQ. The CDR3 here is CASSLVRNTEAFF. CDR3 DNA: TGCGCCAGCAGCTTGGTTCGGAACACTGAAGCTTTCTTT.

This clone was counted a few times. The same CDR3 also results from other DNA sequences found in this sample. The chain combines TRBV29-1 with TRBJ2-1, with TRBD1 identical over 10 bases. Losses at the gene ends were 5 bases for V and 4 bases for J; bases not matched to a gene: 2. CDR1 is SQVTM, CDR2 ANQGSEA, per germline. This CDR3 comprises 13 residues. In DNA form, the CDR3 reads TGCAGCGTTCCGGGACAGGGGTACAATGAGCAGTTCTTC. It codes for CSVPGQGYNEQFF.

The chain employs TRBV27 and TRBJ2-7, with 7 nucleotides matching TRBD2. Germline lookup yields CDR1 MNHEY and CDR2 SMNVEV (reference sequence). CDR3 length: 14 amino acids. The J segment lost 4 bases and the V segment lost 7 bases, leaving 10 bases of the junction unmatched. CDR3 loop: CASKGGLSLYEQYF. The DNA for the CDR3 is TGTGCCAGCAAGGGAGGGCTTTCTCTATACGAGCAGTACTTC.

The rearrangement joins TRBV27 to TRBJ2-3; possibly TRBD2 for D (5 bases). There are 15 residues in the CDR3. In germline, CDR1 is MNHEY, CDR2 SMNVEV (reference sequence). V lost 2 bases and J 0 bases, leaving 9 bases between the germline ends. CDR3 region: CASSLSGISTDTQYF. CDR3 DNA sequence: TGTGCCAGCAGTTTAAGCGGCATTAGCACAGATACGCAGTATTTT.

The genes are TRBV7-9 and TRBJ2-7, with TRBD2 as a possible D gene (6 bases). Per germline, CDR1 SEHNR and CDR2 FQNEAQ (reference sequence). This CDR3 region has 13 residues. With 6 bases removed from V and 6 bases from J, the gap between germline ends came to 15 bases. CDR3 residues: CASSTDRDSEQYF. The CDR3 DNA follows: TGTGCCAGCAGTACCGACCGGGACTCCGAGCAGTACTTC. The whole variable domain, filled in from reference TRBV7-9 and TRBJ2-7, reads DTGVSQNPRHKITKRGQNVTFRCDPISEHNRLYWYRQTLGQGPEFLTYFQNEAQLEKSRLLSDRFSAERPKGSFSTLEIQRTEQGDSAMYLCASSTDRDSEQYFGPGTRLTVT.

The chain joins TRBV19 to TRBJ1-5; D not certain. Trimming shortened V by 9 bases and J by 3 bases, and 21 bases separated the two germline ends. This CDR3 contains 16 residues. Germline loops: CDR1 LNHDA, CDR2 SQIVND (reference sequence). The CDR3 bases are TGTGCCAGCCATGTCGCGGGAAGAGTGTCCAATCAGCCCCAGCATTTT. This codes for CASHVAGRVSNQPQHF.

J is TRBJ2-5 and V is TRBV7-2, with 8 bases that match TRBD1. The CDR3 runs 16 residues. V shed 2 bases, J shed 5 bases, and the junction held 10 bases outside the gene matches. CDR1 SGHTA and CDR2 FQGNSA come from the germline V gene. CDR3 loop: CASSLRGRGRTETQYF. CDR3 nucleotide sequence: TGTGCCAGCAGCTTACGGGGCAGGGGGCGGACGGAGACCCAGTACTTC.

This rearrangement joins TRBV11-2 to TRBJ2-3; 7 bases agree with TRBD2. Germline trimming cut 10 bases from V and 3 bases from J; bases unmatched to any gene: 10. The V gene's germline CDR1 is SGHAT and CDR2 FQNNGV. This CDR3 contains 14 residues. For the CDR3, the DNA is TGTGCCACCCTGGGGAGGGTAGAAACAGATACGCAGTATTTT. Its protein product is CATLGRVETDTQYF.